A selection of T cell receptor beta chains follows, all from one sample in a study of T cells in localized non-small cell lung cancer. TCRdb's table, derived via immunoSEQ multiplex PCR, lists solely in-frame clones and lacks some. Seen here are about 92,000 clones, approximately 91% observed once, and the top ten hold 4.1%. The starting material was PBMCs, obtained before any cancer treatment. These receptors all stem from a woman aged 40-75 years with stage II squamous cell lung carcinoma. Both conserved end residues are part of each CDR3. The order of the fields is V gene, D gene, clone size, J gene, CDR3 DNA, CDR3 protein. The D gene is left open where the match is weak. The size of a clone is reported for some rows only, either as once, few or many, or as a class for expanded clones.

V gene: TRBV30; D gene: -; clone size: -; J gene: TRBJ1-4; CDR3 DNA: TGTGCCTGGAGTCCAACCTTGTCGACTAATGAAAAACTGTTTTTT; CDR3 protein: CAWSPTLSTNEKLFF
V gene: TRBV7-9; D gene: -; clone size: -; J gene: TRBJ1-2; CDR3 DNA: TGTGCCAGCAGCTATCCCCAGGGCCCCCGCTCCTCCTTC; CDR3 protein: CASSYPQGPRSSF
V gene: TRBV27; D gene: TRBD1; clone size: -; J gene: TRBJ1-2; CDR3 DNA: TGTGCCAGCAGAAAAACGGGACAGCTTAGCTATGGCTACACCTTC; CDR3 protein: CASRKTGQLSYGYTF
V gene: TRBV6-6; D gene: TRBD1; clone size: -; J gene: TRBJ1-6; CDR3 DNA: TGTGCCAGCAGAAGGGACAGGGGAGGGTCACCCCTCCACTTT; CDR3 protein: CASRRDRGGSPLHF
V gene: TRBV5-4; D gene: -; clone size: -; J gene: TRBJ1-1; CDR3 DNA: TGTGCCAGCAGCTTGACAGGAGTGAACACTGAAGCTTTCTTT; CDR3 protein: CASSLTGVNTEAFF
V gene: TRBV19; D gene: -; clone size: -; J gene: TRBJ1-1; CDR3 DNA: TGTGCCAGTAGTATTTCAACGGACACTGAAGCTTTCTTT; CDR3 protein: CASSISTDTEAFF
V gene: TRBV30; D gene: TRBD1; clone size: -; J gene: TRBJ2-2; CDR3 DNA: TGTGCCTGGAGAGGGGACAGGTACACCGGGGAGCTGTTTTTT; CDR3 protein: CAWRGDRYTGELFF
V gene: TRBV5-1; D gene: -; clone size: once; J gene: TRBJ2-6; CDR3 DNA: TGCGCCAGCAGCTTAGTTATGGGGGCCTCTGGGGCCAACGTCCTGACTTTC; CDR3 protein: CASSLVMGASGANVLTF
V gene: TRBV7-9; D gene: -; clone size: -; J gene: TRBJ2-1; CDR3 DNA: TGTGCCAGCAGCTTAGATCCAGTGGATGAGCAGTTCTTC; CDR3 protein: CASSLDPVDEQFF
V gene: TRBV28; D gene: -; clone size: -; J gene: TRBJ1-6; CDR3 DNA: TGTGCCAGCAGTTTAGAGGGCCCAAGCTCCTATAATTCACCCCTCCACTTT; CDR3 protein: CASSLEGPSSYNSPLHF
V gene: TRBV5-5; D gene: -; clone size: -; J gene: TRBJ1-5; CDR3 DNA: TGTGCCAGCAGCTTACAGGAGGGCAATCAGCCCCAGCATTTT; CDR3 protein: CASSLQEGNQPQHF
V gene: TRBV13; D gene: TRBD1; clone size: once; J gene: TRBJ1-5; CDR3 DNA: TGTGCCAGCAGCCAGGGGGTCGGTCAGCCCCAGCATTTT; CDR3 protein: CASSQGVGQPQHF
V gene: TRBV4-1; D gene: -; clone size: -; J gene: TRBJ2-7; CDR3 DNA: TGCGCCAGCAGCCAGCCGGGACCAAGATACGAGCAGTACTTC; CDR3 protein: CASSQPGPRYEQYF
V gene: TRBV5-1; D gene: TRBD1; clone size: -; J gene: TRBJ1-6; CDR3 DNA: TGCGCCAGCAGCTTGGGGAAGACAGGGGGCGGTACGGGTGATAATTCACCCCTCCACTTT; CDR3 protein: CASSLGKTGGGTGDNSPLHF
V gene: TRBV15; D gene: -; clone size: -; J gene: TRBJ1-1; CDR3 DNA: TGTGCCACCAACAGTCCCCAGGTGGGGGGGCGGACTGAAGCTTTCTTT; CDR3 protein: CATNSPQVGGRTEAFF
V gene: TRBV4-1; D gene: TRBD1; clone size: -; J gene: TRBJ2-7; CDR3 DNA: TGCGCCAGCAGCCAAGAGGGACAGACCTACGTAGAGCAGTACTTC; CDR3 protein: CASSQEGQTYVEQYF
V gene: TRBV2; D gene: TRBD1; clone size: -; J gene: TRBJ1-6; CDR3 DNA: TGTGCCAGTCCCCTCCGAGGGGACAGCGTATCACCCCTCCACTTT; CDR3 protein: CASPLRGDSVSPLHF